The 32 T cell receptor beta chains in this list originate from one sample, sequenced in a study of CD8+ T cells in alopecia areata. RNA was extracted and reverse transcribed into cDNA as the sequencing template. Profiled with immunoSEQ multiplex PCR; TCRdb holds only in-frame clones, not every one. The sample includes under 250,000 clones, about 61% of them seen just once. The sample comprised CD8+ T cells sorted from blood. The receptors derive from a human donor in good health.

This clone was picked up a small number of times. J is TRBJ2-5 and V is TRBV11-2, with D hard to call. With 1 base removed from V and 1 base from J, the gap between germline ends came to 7 bases. Germline values: CDR1 SGHAT, CDR2 FQNNGV. The CDR3 loop spans 14 amino acids. For the CDR3, the DNA is TGTGCCAGCAGCTTAGGGCAGCTCCAAGAGACCCAGTACTTC. Its protein is CASSLGQLQETQYF.

In its sample, this clone was seen a few times. The same CDR3 also results from other DNA sequences found in this sample. CDR3 nucleotide sequence: TGTGCCAGCAGTTTAGGGGGGAATGAGCAGTTCTTC. Its protein product is CASSLGGNEQFF. The V and J genes are TRBV27 and TRBJ2-1, with D maybe TRBD2 (6 bases). The V gene lost 2 bases and the J gene lost 7 bases, with 6 bases spanning the gap. Germline V CDR1 and CDR2: MNHEY, SMNVEV (reference sequence). This CDR3 is 12 amino acids long.

This clone occurred a few times. The rearrangement uses TRBV21-1 and TRBJ1-1. TRBV21-1 is a known pseudogene. CDR3 length equals 9 residues. The CDR3 nucleotides read TGTGCCAGCAGGTCGGGAGCTTTCTTT. Protein product: CASRSGAFF.

This clone has a handful of counts. The chain joins TRBV7-9 to TRBJ2-5; D call uncertain. In germline, CDR1 is SEHNR, CDR2 FQNEAQ (reference sequence). The CDR3 consists of 14 residues. Trimming removed 5 bases at V and 4 bases at J, with 14 bases between. CDR3 loop: CASSPMDDRETQYF. CDR3 nucleotide sequence: TGTGCCAGCAGCCCAATGGACGACCGAGAGACCCAGTACTTC.

The chain combines TRBV7-9 with TRBJ2-3; 10 nucleotides align to TRBD1. Trimming took 5 bases from V and 4 from J; bases not matched to a gene: 18. Germline V CDR1 and CDR2: SEHNR, FQNEAQ (reference sequence). CDR3 length: 19 amino acids. In DNA form, the CDR3 reads TGTGCCAGCAGCGCAACTATCGTTGACAGGGGGCCCGTTGCAGATACGCAGTATTTT. This encodes CASSATIVDRGPVADTQYF. Variable domain in full (rest from reference TRBV7-9 and TRBJ2-3): DTGVSQNPRHKITKRGQNVTFRCDPISEHNRLYWYRQTLGQGPEFLTYFQNEAQLEKSRLLSDRFSAERPKGSFSTLEIQRTEQGDSAMYLCASSATIVDRGPVADTQYFGPGTRLTVL.

V usage is TRBV5-6 and J usage is TRBJ2-7, with D unresolved. Germline V CDR1 and CDR2: SGHDT, YYEEEE. Trimming took off 0 bases at V and 2 bases at J, with 9 bases between the two ends. The length of the CDR3 is 14 residues. Here the CDR3 reads CASSLEAETYEQYF. Written as DNA, the CDR3 is TGTGCCAGCAGCTTGGAGGCGGAGACCTACGAGCAGTACTTC.

There are many counts of this clone. The chain joins TRBV21-1 to TRBJ2-6. TRBV21-1 is marked as a pseudogene. The CDR3 has 17 residues. Written as DNA, the CDR3 is TGTGCCAGCCGAAAGACCATGCAGAACTCTGGGGCCAACGTCCTGACTTTC. As protein: CASRKTMQNSGANVLTF.

The chain couples TRBV5-1 to TRBJ2-7; TRBD1 matches at 12 bases. The germline V gene encodes CDR1 SGHRS and CDR2 YFSETQ. V was pared by 2 bases and J by 7 bases, with 7 bases of the junction left unmatched. This CDR3 has 15 amino acids. The CDR3 DNA follows: TGCGCCAGCAGCTTTCCGGGACAGGGGGCTTGGGAGCAGTACTTC. It yields the protein CASSFPGQGAWEQYF.

J is TRBJ1-1 and V is TRBV29-1; D ambiguous. The CDR3 sequence is 16 residues long. Per germline, CDR1 SQVTM and CDR2 ANQGSEA. Deletions cut 0 bases from V and 1 base from J, with 15 bases between. The CDR3 sequence is CSVEEKRAGSNTEAFF. Here the CDR3 DNA reads TGCAGCGTTGAAGAGAAGAGGGCTGGCTCGAACACTGAAGCTTTCTTT.

This clone was counted a few times. V usage is TRBV13 and J usage is TRBJ2-3, with D uncertain. The CDR3 loop spans 15 amino acids. The V gene's germline CDR1 is PRHDT and CDR2 FYEKMQ (reference sequence). Trimming left V 5 bases short and J 4 bases short, with 16 bases between. CDR3 bases: TGTGCCAGCAGCGGAGACTCCGGCCCCCCAGATACGCAGTATTTT. Translated: CASSGDSGPPDTQYF.

This chain joins TRBV6-5 and TRBJ1-2; D is ambiguous. V shed 2 bases and J shed 6 bases, with 10 bases lying between them. This CDR3 is built from 13 residues. Germline V gene sequence: CDR1 MNHEY, CDR2 SVGAGI. CDR3 amino acids: CASSYKGRDGYTF. Written as DNA, the CDR3 is TGTGCCAGCAGTTACAAAGGGAGAGATGGCTACACCTTC.

Concerning this clone itself: Additional DNA sequences in this sample encode the identical CDR3. This chain links TRBV6-5 with TRBJ2-5, with 13 nucleotides matching TRBD2. CDR3 length equals 15 residues. Germline assignment: CDR1 MNHEY and CDR2 SVGAGI. V shed 5 bases and J 1 base; nucleotides not matched to a gene: 1. The DNA for the CDR3 is TGTGCCAGCAGTCGGACTAGCGGGGGCCAAGAGACCCAGTACTTC. Protein product: CASSRTSGGQETQYF.

This clone came up a few times. J is TRBJ2-7 and V is TRBV29-1; weak D call: TRBD1 (5 bases). Trimming removed 7 bases from V and 0 bases from J, with 13 bases in between. The CDR3 is 13 amino acids. Germline values: CDR1 SQVTM, CDR2 ANQGSEA. The CDR3 here is CSAETDSSYEQYF. CDR3 coding DNA: TGCAGCGCCGAAACCGACAGCTCCTACGAGCAGTACTTC.

The chain links TRBV7-9 to TRBJ1-2; unclear D gene. The length of the CDR3 is 13 residues. Trimming left V 4 bases short and J 6 bases short, with 12 bases between. Germline V CDR1 and CDR2: SEHNR, FQNEAQ (reference sequence). The CDR3 nucleotides read TGTGCCAGCAGCTGGGAGCGTACACATGGCTACACCTTC. It yields the protein CASSWERTHGYTF. Full variable domain (outside the CDR3, taken from reference TRBV7-9 and TRBJ1-2): DTGVSQNPRHKITKRGQNVTFRCDPISEHNRLYWYRQTLGQGPEFLTYFQNEAQLEKSRLLSDRFSAERPKGSFSTLEIQRTEQGDSAMYLCASSWERTHGYTFGSGTRLTVV.

This rearrangement joins TRBV6-5 to TRBJ2-7, with TRBD1 matching 11 bases. The length of the CDR3 is 15 residues. V trimming: 4 bases; J trimming: 3 bases; junction bases outside the gene matches: 5. Germline assignment: CDR1 MNHEY and CDR2 SVGAGI. CDR3 sequence (DNA): TGTGCCAGCAGTTGGGGGACAGGGGGAAACTACGAGCAGTACTTC. This sequence encodes CASSWGTGGNYEQYF.

The chain has TRBV11-3 and TRBJ1-1; 10 bases map to TRBD1. The CDR3 extends over 13 amino acids. Germline CDR1 SGHNT, CDR2 YENEEA. Trimming cost V 5 bases and J 10 bases; bases outside gene matches: 7. CDR3 bases: TGTGCCAGCAGCGAAACGACAGGGGGCCCAGCTTTCTTT. Its protein product is CASSETTGGPAFF.

This clone has a handful of counts. V usage is TRBV15 and J usage is TRBJ1-1; D gene uncertain. Germline V gene data show CDR1 as LNHNV and CDR2 as YYDKDF (reference sequence). The CDR3 is made up of 16 amino acids. V was clipped by 0 bases and J by 6 bases, with 17 bases between them. Here the CDR3 DNA reads TGTGCCACCAGCAGAGAGATTGACCTATCGGACGCTGAAGCTTTCTTT. Translated: CATSREIDLSDAEAFF.

This clone was observed once. The chain carries TRBV29-1 and TRBJ2-7; D unresolved. CDR1 and CDR2 (germline): SQVTM, ANQGSEA. The ends were cut back, 0 bases at V and 0 bases at J, with 6 bases in the middle. This CDR3 spans 13 amino acids. CDR3 sequence reads: CSVEDKNSYEQYF. The CDR3 bases are TGCAGCGTTGAAGACAAAAACTCCTACGAGCAGTACTTC.

The chain carries TRBV6-1 and TRBJ2-3; no clear D. Deletions cut 1 base from V and 6 bases from J, with 8 bases between. This CDR3 has 13 amino acids. In germline, CDR1 is MNHNS, CDR2 SASEGT. The CDR3 DNA reads as TGTGCCAGCAGTGAAGTGGTTGGGGATACGCAGTATTTT. As protein: CASSEVVGDTQYF.

This chain uses TRBV7-9 with TRBJ2-5; 9 positions match TRBD2. Germline V gene sequence: CDR1 SEHNR, CDR2 FQNEAQ (reference sequence). V was pared by 3 bases and J by 3 bases, with 5 bases of the junction left unmatched. The CDR3 is 15 amino acids. The CDR3 here is CASSFGSGGKETQYF. In nucleotides, the CDR3 is TGTGCCAGCAGCTTCGGTAGCGGGGGTAAAGAGACCCAGTACTTC. Complete variable domain (other parts from reference TRBV7-9 and TRBJ2-5): DTGVSQNPRHKITKRGQNVTFRCDPISEHNRLYWYRQTLGQGPEFLTYFQNEAQLEKSRLLSDRFSAERPKGSFSTLEIQRTEQGDSAMYLCASSFGSGGKETQYFGPGTRLLVL.

As DNA, the CDR3 is TGTGCCAGTAGTATAGTCGACCGCGGGAGTTCACCCCTCCACTTT. This encodes CASSIVDRGSSPLHF. This chain joins TRBV19 and TRBJ1-6; D remains unclear. The CDR3 consists of 15 residues. Trimming took off 1 base at V and 9 bases at J, with 13 bases between the two ends. CDR1 is LNHDA and CDR2 is SQIVND in the germline V gene (reference sequence).

Comments on this clone: Germline is not matched at one junction end, which may reflect a read error. The chain is built from TRBV7-9 and TRBJ2-5; 14 bases match TRBD2. CDR3 size: 17 residues. The germline gives CDR1 SEHNR, CDR2 FQNEAQ (reference sequence). The DNA for the CDR3 is TGTGCCAGCAGCTCAGGACTAGCGGGGGGCGATCAAGGGACCCAGTACTTC. Residues: CASSSGLAGGDQGTQYF. Full variable domain (missing parts from reference TRBV7-9 and TRBJ2-5): DTGVSQNPRHKITKRGQNVTFRCDPISEHNRLYWYRQTLGQGPEFLTYFQNEAQLEKSRLLSDRFSAERPKGSFSTLEIQRTEQGDSAMYLCASSSGLAGGDQGTQYFGPGTRLLVL.

With regard to this clone: Other DNA sequences in the same sample also yield this CDR3. This chain uses TRBV29-1 with TRBJ1-1, with D uncertain. Trimming stripped 4 bases from V and 0 bases from J, with 6 bases between. The CDR3 loop spans 12 amino acids. CDR1 is SQVTM and CDR2 is ANQGSEA in the germline V gene. The CDR3 protein is CSVGLMNTEAFF. CDR3 coding DNA: TGCAGCGTTGGGTTGATGAACACTGAAGCTTTCTTT. Looking up the rest from reference TRBV29-1 and TRBJ1-1 gives the full variable domain: SAVISQKPSRDICQRGTSLTIQCQVDSQVTMMFWYRQQPGQSLTLIATANQGSEATYESGFVIDKFPISRPNLTFSTLTVSNMSPEDSSIYLCSVGLMNTEAFFGQGTRLTVV.

The V and J genes are TRBV29-1 and TRBJ2-5; 7 positions agree with TRBD1. With V trimmed by 5 bases and J by 1 base, 4 bases remained unmatched. CDR1 and CDR2 from the germline V gene are SQVTM and ANQGSEA. There are 13 residues in the CDR3. This CDR3 reads CSVPRQGQETQYF. CDR3 nucleotide sequence: TGCAGCGTTCCCCGACAGGGCCAAGAGACCCAGTACTTC.

V is TRBV15 and J is TRBJ1-4; D is perhaps TRBD1 (5 bases). Per germline, CDR1 LNHNV and CDR2 YYDKDF (reference sequence). V dropped 2 bases and J dropped 8 bases, with 12 bases sitting between them. CDR3 length equals 14 residues. CDR3 DNA sequence: TGTGCCACCAGCAGATCAGGGTTGGACGAAAAACTGTTTTTT. Its protein product is CATSRSGLDEKLFF.

Here the CDR3 reads CASSLGGEMAEAFF. CDR3 nucleotides: TGTGCCAGCAGCTTAGGCGGGGAAATGGCTGAAGCTTTCTTT. The chain is built from TRBV7-6 and TRBJ1-1; D uncertain. There are 14 residues in the CDR3. The V end lost 1 base, the J end lost 6 bases, and 12 bases lay between the germline ends. Germline lookup yields CDR1 SGHVS and CDR2 FNYEAQ. The full variable domain, rest sourced from reference TRBV7-6 and TRBJ1-1, is GAGVSQSPRYKVTKRGQDVALRCDPISGHVSLYWYRQALGQGPEFLTYFNYEAQQDKSGLPNDRFSAERPEGSISTLTIQRTEQRDSAMYRCASSLGGEMAEAFFGQGTRLTVV.

The chain has TRBV5-1 and TRBJ2-1; D is unresolved. CDR1 is SGHRS, CDR2 YFSETQ, per germline. The CDR3 loop spans 14 amino acids. V was pared by 0 bases and J by 3 bases, with 7 bases between. CDR3 sequence (DNA): TGCGCCAGCAGCTTGGGCGGCCTCTACAATGAGCAGTTCTTC. Amino acid sequence: CASSLGGLYNEQFF.

V and J are TRBV4-1 and TRBJ1-4, with 7 bases that match TRBD1. Per germline, CDR1 MGHRA and CDR2 YSYEKL. The CDR3 extends over 14 amino acids. J was trimmed by 8 bases and V by 5 bases; bases with no gene match: 8. The CDR3 coding sequence is TGCGCCAGCAGCGCAAGAGGGGGCGGCGAAAAACTGTTTTTT. This encodes CASSARGGGEKLFF.

In DNA form, the CDR3 reads TGTGCCAGCAGCGGCAGGGGATCTGGTGAAAAACTGTTTTTT. This encodes CASSGRGSGEKLFF. This chain joins TRBV9 and TRBJ1-4; D is perhaps TRBD1 (6 bases). The CDR3 is made up of 14 amino acids. V lost 3 bases to trimming and J lost 7 bases, with 13 bases between them. The germline CDR1 and CDR2 sequences are SGDLS and YYNGEE.

The rearrangement joins TRBV27 to TRBJ2-1, with 14 bases identical to TRBD2. The V and J ends lost 8 bases and 6 bases, in that order; junction bases with no gene match: 3. CDR1 and CDR2 from the germline V gene are MNHEY and SMNVEV (reference sequence). The CDR3 runs to 14 residues. CDR3 nucleotides: TGTGCCAGCGGGACTAGCGGGAGTTTCAATGAGCAGTTCTTC. Translating gives CASGTSGSFNEQFF.

DNA of the CDR3: TGCGCCAGCAGCCAAGTAGTTAGCGGGGGCCAGGATGAGCAGTTCTTC. This sequence encodes CASSQVVSGGQDEQFF. The chain has TRBV4-1 and TRBJ2-1, with TRBD2 identical over 9 bases. Trimming cost V 1 base and J 8 bases; bases outside gene matches: 9. The CDR3 has 16 residues. CDR1 and CDR2 from the germline V gene are MGHRA and YSYEKL.

This clone was seen a few times. The chain has TRBV10-3 and TRBJ2-5; 10 bases map to TRBD2. Germline trimming cut 4 bases from V and 2 bases from J; bases unmatched to any gene: 4. The CDR3 has 15 amino acids. From germline, CDR1 is ENHRY and CDR2 SYGVKD. The CDR3 DNA sequence: TGTGCCATCAGTGTGGGTAGCGGGGGGCAAGAGACCCAGTACTTC. This sequence encodes CAISVGSGGQETQYF.